Included here is one T cell receptor beta chain sequence, with context. Its antigen is unidentified. The source of the sample is a study of T cell responses to AZD1222 COVID-19 vaccine. About the research overall: Second doses that came at about 4 or about 12 weeks were put together.

Trimming pared 3 bases from V and 4 bases from J, leaving 13 bases between. CDR1 is DFQATT and CDR2 is SNEGSKA in the germline V gene (reference sequence). The CDR3 is 14 residues long. Using immunoSEQ multiplex PCR, the repertoire was profiled, and TCRdb retains in-frame clones only, with some absent. Of about 78,000 clones listed, 65% to 85% were seen once; the top ten hold 2.5% to 3%. The study, taken as a whole, reports: Along spike, vaccine-associated CD4 TCRs were found throughout, with dominance at 160-218 and 743-854. There were mostly white British donors and more females than males, and clonal diversity was possibly underestimated. There were repertoire samples only from the period after the peak T cell response.

The sequencing used peripheral blood, collected on day 0 of AZD1222 vaccination. This TCR was recovered from an adult in good health. The chain couples TRBV20-1 to TRBJ2-1; D might be TRBD1 or TRBD2, each matching 6 bases. The CDR3 loop reads CSASWPGAYNEQFF. CDR3 nucleotides: TGCAGTGCTAGTTGGCCGGGGGCTTACAATGAGCAGTTCTTC.